The source of this T cell receptor (beta chain) is a study of tumor-infiltrating lymphocytes in primary liver carcinoma. Study background: Male and female patients aged 30 to 69 years made up the cohort.

Starting material of roughly 0.45 ug total RNA yielded TCR beta cDNA via a constant-region primer. Each TCR beta library was derived from three nested multiplex PCR rounds that employed slightly modified ARM-PCR. Researchers ran the first two PCR rounds for ten to eleven cycles each with TRBV1-TRBV30 forward primers and a C-beta reverse primer. TCRdb used MiXCR to reprocess the multiplex PCR reads, holding one entry per CDR3 protein. The sample contains 100,000 or so distinct CDR3 sequences, around two thirds of which appear only once. Study-wide results and limits: For tumor-adjacent and tumor-blood pairs, overlap was less than that seen for tumor region pairs.

With V trimmed by 6 bases and J by 4 bases, 12 bases remained unmatched. Germline assignment: CDR1 MNHNY and CDR2 SVGAGI (reference sequence). The CDR3 runs to 16 residues. On this clonotype: Its antigen remains unidentified.

From roughly 18-30 mg of unsorted bulk tissue, DNA and RNA were co-extracted together. This clonotype originated in a woman aged 60-70 years with primary liver carcinoma and hepatitis B virus infection. The V gene is TRBV6-6, the J gene TRBJ1-1, with 9 bases aligning to TRBD1. The specimen sequenced was liver tumor tissue from sampling region 2. Subset given: tumor region T2, inferior pole. This CDR3 reads CASSRGQGIVGTEAFF. The CDR3 DNA sequence: TGTGCCAGCAGCCGGGGACAGGGAATTGTAGGCACTGAAGCTTTCTTT.